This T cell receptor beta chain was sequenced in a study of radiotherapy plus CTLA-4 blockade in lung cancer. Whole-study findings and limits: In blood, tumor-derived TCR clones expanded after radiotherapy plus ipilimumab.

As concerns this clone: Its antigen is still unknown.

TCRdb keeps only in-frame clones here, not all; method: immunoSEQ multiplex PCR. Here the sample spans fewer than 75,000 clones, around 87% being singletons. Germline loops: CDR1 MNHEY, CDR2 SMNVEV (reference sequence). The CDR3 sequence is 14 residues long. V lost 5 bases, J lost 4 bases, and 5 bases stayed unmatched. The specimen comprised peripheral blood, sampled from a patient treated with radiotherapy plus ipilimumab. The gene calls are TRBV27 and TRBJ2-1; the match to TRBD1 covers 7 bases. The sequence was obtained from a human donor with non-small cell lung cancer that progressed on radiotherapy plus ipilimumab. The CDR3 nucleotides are TGTGCCAGCAGTCACGGGACAGTTTACAATGAGCAGTTCTTC. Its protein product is CASSHGTVYNEQFF.